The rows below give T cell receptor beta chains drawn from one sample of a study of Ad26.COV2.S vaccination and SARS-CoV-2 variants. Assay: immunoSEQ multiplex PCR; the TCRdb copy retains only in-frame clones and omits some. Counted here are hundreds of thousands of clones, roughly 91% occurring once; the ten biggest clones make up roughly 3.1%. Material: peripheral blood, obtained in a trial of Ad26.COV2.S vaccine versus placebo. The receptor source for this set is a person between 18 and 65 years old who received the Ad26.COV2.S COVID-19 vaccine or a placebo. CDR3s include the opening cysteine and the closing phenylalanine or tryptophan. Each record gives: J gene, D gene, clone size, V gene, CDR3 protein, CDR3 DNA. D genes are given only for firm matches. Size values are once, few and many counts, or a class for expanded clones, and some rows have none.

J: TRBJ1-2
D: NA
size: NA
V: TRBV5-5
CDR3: CASSLRTGGANYGYTF
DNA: TGTGCCAGCAGCTTGAGGACCGGAGGAGCTAACTATGGCTACACCTTC

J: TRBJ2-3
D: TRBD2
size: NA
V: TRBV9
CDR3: CASSVGPGLAGGSSTDTQYF
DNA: TGTGCCAGCAGCGTAGGCCCCGGACTAGCGGGGGGATCCAGCACAGATACGCAGTATTTT

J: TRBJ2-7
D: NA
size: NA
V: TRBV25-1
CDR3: CASGERGGDEQYF
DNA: TGTGCCAGCGGCGAACGGGGTGGGGACGAGCAGTACTTC

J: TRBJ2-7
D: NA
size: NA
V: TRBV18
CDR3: CASSPPGGKRGREQYF
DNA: TGTGCCAGCTCACCACCGGGAGGTAAAAGGGGGCGCGAGCAGTACTTC

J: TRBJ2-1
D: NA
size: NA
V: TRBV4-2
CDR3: CASSQGQESVLYNEQFF
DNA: TGTGCCAGCAGCCAAGGTCAGGAAAGCGTTCTCTACAATGAGCAGTTCTTC

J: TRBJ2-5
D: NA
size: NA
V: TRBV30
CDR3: CAWSVFAGQETQYF
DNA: TGTGCCTGGAGTGTTTTCGCCGGCCAAGAGACCCAGTACTTC

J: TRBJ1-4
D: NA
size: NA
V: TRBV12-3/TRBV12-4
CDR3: CASSLGQGEKLFF
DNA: TGTGCCAGCAGTTTAGGGCAGGGCGAAAAACTGTTTTTT

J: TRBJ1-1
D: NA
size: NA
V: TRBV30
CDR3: CAWNRQENTEAFF
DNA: TGTGCCTGGAACCGACAGGAGAACACTGAAGCTTTCTTT

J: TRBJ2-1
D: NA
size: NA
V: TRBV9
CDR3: CASSVGWGPYNEQFF
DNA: TGTGCCAGCAGCGTAGGTTGGGGGCCCTACAATGAGCAGTTCTTC

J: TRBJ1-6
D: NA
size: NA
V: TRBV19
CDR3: CASSPPEYNSPLHF
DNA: TGTGCCAGTAGTCCCCCGGAGTATAATTCACCCCTCCACTTT

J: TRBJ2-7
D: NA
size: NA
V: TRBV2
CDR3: CASSDFIRNSYEQYF
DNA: TGTGCCAGCAGTGACTTTATCAGAAACTCCTACGAGCAGTACTTC

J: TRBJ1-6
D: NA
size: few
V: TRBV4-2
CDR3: CASRSTNSPLHF
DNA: TGTGCCAGCAGATCGACCAATTCACCCCTCCACTTT

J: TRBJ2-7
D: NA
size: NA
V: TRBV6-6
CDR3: CASRIRTQSYEQYF
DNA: TGTGCCAGCAGGATCCGGACACAATCCTACGAGCAGTACTTC

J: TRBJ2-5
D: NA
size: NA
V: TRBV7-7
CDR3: CASSPLGGGDRETQYF
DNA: TGTGCTAGCAGCCCCCTAGGAGGGGGCGATAGGGAGACCCAGTACTTC

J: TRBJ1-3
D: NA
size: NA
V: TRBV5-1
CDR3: CASSLGIGDTGNTIYF
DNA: TGCGCCAGCAGCTTGGGGATCGGGGATACTGGAAACACCATATATTTT

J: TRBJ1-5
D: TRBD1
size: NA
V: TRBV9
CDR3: CASSADRDSNQPQHF
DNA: TGTGCCAGCAGCGCCGACAGGGATAGCAATCAGCCCCAGCATTTT

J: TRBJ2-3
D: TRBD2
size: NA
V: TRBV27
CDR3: CASSLGTSGGYQTQYF
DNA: TGTGCCAGCAGTCTAGGGACTAGCGGGGGGTATCAGACGCAGTATTTT

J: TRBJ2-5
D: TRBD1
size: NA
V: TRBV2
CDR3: CASGGQGKETQYF
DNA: TGTGCCAGCGGGGGACAGGGGAAGGAGACCCAGTACTTC

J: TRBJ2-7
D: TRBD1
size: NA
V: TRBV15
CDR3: CATSGPQEGTGLFEQYF
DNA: TGTGCCACCAGCGGCCCTCAGGAGGGGACAGGTCTCTTCGAGCAGTACTTC

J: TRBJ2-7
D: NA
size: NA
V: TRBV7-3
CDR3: CASSYTRSGEQYF
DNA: TGTGCCAGCAGCTATACTAGGTCGGGGGAGCAGTACTTC

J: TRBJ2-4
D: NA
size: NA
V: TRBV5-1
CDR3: CASRTSGTDKNIQYF
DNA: TGCGCCAGCAGAACTTCCGGGACGGATAAAAACATTCAGTACTTC

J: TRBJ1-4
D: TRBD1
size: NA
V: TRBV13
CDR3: CASSTGTGRGTEKLFF
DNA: TGTGCCAGCAGCACCGGGACAGGGAGAGGGACCGAAAAACTGTTTTTT

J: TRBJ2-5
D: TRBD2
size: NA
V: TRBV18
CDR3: CASSPGTRQYQETQYF
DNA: TGTGCCAGCTCACCCGGGACTAGGCAGTACCAAGAGACCCAGTACTTC

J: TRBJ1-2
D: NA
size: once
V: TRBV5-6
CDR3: CASSPSIGGYTF
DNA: TGTGCCAGCAGCCCGTCTATCGGGGGCTACACCTTC

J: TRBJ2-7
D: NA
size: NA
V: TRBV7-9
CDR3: CASSRELYEQYF
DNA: TGTGCCAGCAGCCGGGAACTTTACGAGCAGTACTTC

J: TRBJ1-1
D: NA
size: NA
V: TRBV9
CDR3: CASSPWTNTEAFF
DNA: TGTGCCAGCAGCCCGTGGACGAACACTGAAGCTTTCTTT

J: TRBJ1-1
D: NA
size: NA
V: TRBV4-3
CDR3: CASSYTENTEAFF
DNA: TGCGCCAGCAGCTACACAGAGAACACTGAAGCTTTCTTT

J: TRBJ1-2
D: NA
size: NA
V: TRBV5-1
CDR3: CASSFTAGQDGRGYTF
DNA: TGCGCCAGCAGTTTCACGGCGGGGCAGGACGGGCGTGGCTACACCTTC

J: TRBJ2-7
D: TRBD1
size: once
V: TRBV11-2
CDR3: CASSRAPYTGDYEQYF
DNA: TGTGCCAGCAGCCGAGCCCCTTACACAGGGGACTACGAGCAGTACTTC

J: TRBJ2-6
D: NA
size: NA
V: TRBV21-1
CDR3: CASSVEANPHMVWFSGANVLTF
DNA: TGTGCCAGCAGCGTTGAGGCCAACCCACACATGGTTTGGTTTTCTGGGGCCAACGTCCTGACTTTC

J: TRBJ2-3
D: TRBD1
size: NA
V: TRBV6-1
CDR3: CASSEKLGTGRTDTQYF
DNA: TGTGCCAGCAGTGAAAAGTTAGGGACAGGGCGCACAGATACGCAGTATTTT

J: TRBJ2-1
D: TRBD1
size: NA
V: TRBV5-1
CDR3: CASSLREQGLSNEQFF
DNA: TGCGCCAGCAGCTTGAGGGAACAGGGGCTTTCCAATGAGCAGTTCTTC

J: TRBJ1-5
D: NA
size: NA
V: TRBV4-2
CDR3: CASSQGEGDQPQHF
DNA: TGTGCCAGCAGCCAAGGGGAAGGAGATCAGCCCCAGCATTTT

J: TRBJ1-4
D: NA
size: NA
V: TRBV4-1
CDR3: CASTNQASAATNEKLFF
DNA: TGCGCCAGCACCAACCAGGCGTCCGCCGCAACTAATGAAAAACTGTTTTTT

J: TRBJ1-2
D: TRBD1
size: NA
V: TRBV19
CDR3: CASRQGASYGYTF
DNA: TGTGCCAGTAGGCAGGGGGCAAGCTATGGCTACACCTTC

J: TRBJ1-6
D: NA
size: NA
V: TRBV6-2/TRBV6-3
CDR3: CASSKEIISNSPLHF
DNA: TGTGCCAGCAGTAAGGAGATTATAAGTAATTCACCCCTCCACTTT

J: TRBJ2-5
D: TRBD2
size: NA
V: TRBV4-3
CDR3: CASSRGTNGKETQYF
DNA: TGCGCCAGCAGCCGCGGGACTAATGGGAAAGAGACCCAGTACTTC

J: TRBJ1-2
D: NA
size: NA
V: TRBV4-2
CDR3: CASSQDIWRGLANYGYTF
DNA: TGTGCCAGCAGCCAAGATATTTGGAGGGGGTTAGCTAACTATGGCTACACCTTC

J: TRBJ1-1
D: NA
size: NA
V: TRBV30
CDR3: CAWSVQENTEAFF
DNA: TGTGCCTGGAGTGTACAGGAGAACACTGAAGCTTTCTTT

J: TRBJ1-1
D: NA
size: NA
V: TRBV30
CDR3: CAWRGQGGTEAFF
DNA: TGTGCCTGGAGAGGCCAAGGGGGCACTGAAGCTTTCTTT

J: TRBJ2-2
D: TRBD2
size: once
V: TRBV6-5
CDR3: CASSSFVGGDTGELFF
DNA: TGTGCCAGCAGTTCCTTTGTGGGGGGGGACACCGGGGAGCTGTTTTTT

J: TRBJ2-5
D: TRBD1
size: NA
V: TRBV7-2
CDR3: CASSLPRDRVNSETQYF
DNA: TGTGCCAGCAGCTTACCCCGGGACAGGGTGAATTCCGAGACCCAGTACTTC

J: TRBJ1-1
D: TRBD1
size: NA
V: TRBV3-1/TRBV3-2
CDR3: CASSDIGGRTEAFF
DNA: TGTGCCAGCAGCGACATAGGGGGCCGGACTGAAGCTTTCTTT

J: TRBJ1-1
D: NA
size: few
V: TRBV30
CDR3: CAWSAGMNTEAFF
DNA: TGTGCCTGGAGTGCAGGTATGAACACTGAAGCTTTCTTT

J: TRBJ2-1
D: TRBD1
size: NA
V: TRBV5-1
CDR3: CASSFYRGSYNEQFF
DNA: TGCGCCAGCAGCTTCTACAGGGGCTCCTACAATGAGCAGTTCTTC

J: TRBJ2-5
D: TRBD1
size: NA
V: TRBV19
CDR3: CASSITTGRETQYF
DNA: TGTGCCAGTAGTATAACGACAGGGCGAGAGACCCAGTACTTC

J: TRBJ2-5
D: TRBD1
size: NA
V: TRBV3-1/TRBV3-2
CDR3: CASSLQGKETQYF
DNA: TGTGCCAGCAGCCTACAGGGGAAGGAGACCCAGTACTTC

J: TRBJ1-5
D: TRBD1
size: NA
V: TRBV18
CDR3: CASSWGGGGQGNQPQHF
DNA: TGTGCCAGCTCATGGGGGGGTGGAGGACAGGGCAATCAGCCCCAGCATTTT

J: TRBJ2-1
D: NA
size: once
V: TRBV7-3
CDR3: CASSLTGRPTDNEQFF
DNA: TGTGCCAGCAGCTTAACGGGCCGTCCTACCGACAATGAGCAGTTCTTC

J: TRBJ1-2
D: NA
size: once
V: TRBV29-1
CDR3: CSARQQGHYGYTF
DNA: TGCAGCGCGCGGCAGCAGGGACACTATGGCTACACCTTC

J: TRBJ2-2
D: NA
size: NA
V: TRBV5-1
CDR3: CASSWLWAGTNTGELFF
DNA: TGCGCCAGCAGCTGGCTCTGGGCGGGTACGAACACCGGGGAGCTGTTTTTT

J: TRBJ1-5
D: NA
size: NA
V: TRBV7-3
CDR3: CASSTTGGPQHF
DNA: TGTGCCAGCAGCACCACTGGGGGGCCCCAGCATTTT

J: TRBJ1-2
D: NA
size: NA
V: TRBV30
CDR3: CAWSVLGWGYTF
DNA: TGTGCCTGGAGTGTACTAGGGTGGGGCTACACCTTC